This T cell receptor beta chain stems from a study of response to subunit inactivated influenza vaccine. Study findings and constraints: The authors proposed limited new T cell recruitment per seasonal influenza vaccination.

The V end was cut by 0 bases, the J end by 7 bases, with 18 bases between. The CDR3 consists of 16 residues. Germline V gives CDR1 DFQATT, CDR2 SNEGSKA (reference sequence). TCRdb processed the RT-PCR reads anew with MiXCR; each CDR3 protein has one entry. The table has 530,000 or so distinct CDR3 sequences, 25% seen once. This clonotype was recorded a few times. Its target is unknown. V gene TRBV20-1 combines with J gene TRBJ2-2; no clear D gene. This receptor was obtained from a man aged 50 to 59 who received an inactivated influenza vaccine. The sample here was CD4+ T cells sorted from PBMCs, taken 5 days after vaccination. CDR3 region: CSARDGKRSFGGELFF. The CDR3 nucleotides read TGCAGTGCTAGAGATGGGAAGAGGAGTTTCGGCGGGGAGCTGTTTTTT.